The following is a T cell receptor (beta chain) sequence with its context. What it binds is unknown. The sample comes from a study of immune evolution from preneoplasia to lung adenocarcinoma. Points from the study as a whole: Later-stage lesions seemingly showed higher T cell density and diversity than normal lung.

Generated by immunoSEQ multiplex PCR, the TCRdb table keeps only in-frame clones and is missing some. In the table there are roughly 11,000 clones, roughly 84% of which are singletons. The CDR3 loop spans 13 amino acids. With 4 bases removed from V and 1 base from J, the gap between germline ends came to 7 bases. The germline V gene has CDR1 SNHLY and CDR2 FYNNEI. Between the mid-2010s and the late 2010s, patients underwent resection in Japan or China. Two lung cancer pathologists independently confirmed each histologic diagnosis. This chain joins TRBV2 and TRBJ1-1; D not resolved. Sequencing input: FFPE minimally invasive lung adenocarcinoma tissue. This TCR was sampled from a person between 65 and 79 years old with lung adenocarcinoma. The CDR3 reads CASSGAGNTEAFF. The CDR3, as DNA: TGTGCCAGCAGTGGGGCAGGGAACACTGAAGCTTTCTTT.